This T cell receptor (beta chain) comes out of a study of PD-L1 blockade in urothelial cancer. For the study at large: Blood samples had a median of about 140,000 T cells, 80,000 to 100,000 unique TCRs, and clonality 0.075 to 0.095.

As for time point: pretreatment peripheral blood. The CDR3 totals 14 residues. In germline, CDR1 is MNHNY, CDR2 SVGAGI (reference sequence). The V and J ends lost 8 bases and 1 base respectively, with 14 bases between them. The protocol was immunoSEQ multiplex PCR, while the TCRdb copy is restricted to in-frame clones and leaves out a portion. The sample has about 87,000 clones, around 92% seen once. Sequenced material: PBMCs, taken around atezolizumab (anti-PD-L1) treatment. This sequence joins TRBV6-6 and TRBJ2-5, with D perhaps matching TRBD2 (5 bases). The origin of this receptor is an elderly woman with urothelial cancer. The CDR3 coding sequence is TGTGCCAGCTCAGAGGGTCTAAGCCAAGAGACCCAGTACTTC. This codes for CASSEGLSQETQYF.